This T cell receptor (beta chain) was sequenced in a study of cytomegalovirus exposure and HLA in healthy donors. Primers included in the PCR were 60 Vbeta and 13 Jbeta primers. Sequenced by immunoSEQ multiplex PCR; TCRdb stores in-frame clones only, minus some. The table has 120,000 or so clones, 60% to 85% seen once. The CDR3 totals 14 residues. Trimming took off 4 bases at V and 0 bases at J, with 10 bases between the two ends. Germline CDR1 reads SGHTS; CDR2 reads YDEGEE. The receptor was derived from a woman between 40 and 50 years old in good health and CMV-seropositive. The source material was PBMCs. The chain combines TRBV5-8 with TRBJ1-1; D not resolved. The CDR3 is CASSLIPVNTEAFF. The CDR3 nucleotides read TGTGCCAGCAGCCTGATCCCAGTGAACACTGAAGCTTTCTTT. Using reference TRBV5-8 and TRBJ1-1 for the parts outside the CDR3, the full variable domain is EAGVTQSPTHLIKTRGQQATLRCSPISGHTSVYWYQQALGLGLQFLLWYDEGEERNRGNFPPRFSGRQFPNYSSELNVNALELEDSALYLCASSLIPVNTEAFFGQGTRLTVV.